The clone carrying this TCR beta chain was recorded a few times. Its antigen is currently unknown. This specimen comes from a study of beta chain features in type 1 diabetes. The CDR3 runs 15 residues. Germline-derived CDR1 and CDR2 are SGHRS and YFSETQ. V dropped 4 bases and J dropped 3; count of bases not matched to a gene: 3. Expressed TCRB transcripts were sequenced after all isolated RNA was converted to cDNA. The table came from immunoSEQ multiplex PCR; TCRdb's copy has only in-frame clones and leaves some out. This table has some 900,000 clones, around a sixth appearing once. Study results and limitations: Sequencing from cDNA could over-represent high-TCR-expressing cells.

The J gene is TRBJ2-2, the V gene TRBV5-1; 10 bases line up with TRBD1. This clonotype originated in a woman aged 18 to 35 in good health. The sequencing input was naive CD4+ T cells from blood. CDR3 loop: CASSTGTGDTGELFF. The CDR3 DNA sequence: TGCGCCAGCAGCACCGGGACAGGGGACACCGGGGAGCTGTTTTTT.